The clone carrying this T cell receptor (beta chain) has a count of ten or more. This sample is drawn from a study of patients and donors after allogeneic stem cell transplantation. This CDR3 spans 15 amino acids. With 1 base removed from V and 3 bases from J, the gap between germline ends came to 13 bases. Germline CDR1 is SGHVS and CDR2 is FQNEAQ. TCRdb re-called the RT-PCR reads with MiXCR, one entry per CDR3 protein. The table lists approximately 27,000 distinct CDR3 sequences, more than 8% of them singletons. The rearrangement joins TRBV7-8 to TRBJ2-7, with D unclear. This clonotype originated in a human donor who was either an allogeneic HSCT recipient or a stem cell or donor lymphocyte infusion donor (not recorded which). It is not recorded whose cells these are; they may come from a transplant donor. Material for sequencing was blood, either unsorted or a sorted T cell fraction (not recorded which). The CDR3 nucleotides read TGTGCCAGCAGCTTAGGGCCAGGATCGTTCTACGAGCAGTACTTC. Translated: CASSLGPGSFYEQYF.